The present entry profiles one TCR beta chain with its context. Germline CDR1 KGHSH, CDR2 LQKENI. The germline V and J ends were trimmed by 4 bases and 1 base, with 7 bases remaining between them. The CDR3 extends over 13 amino acids. These data come from a study of technical replicates of blood from a handful of donors. Measured with immunoSEQ multiplex PCR; TCRdb has only the in-frame clones, and not every one. Counted here are 72,000 or so clones, approximately 94% occurring once; the ten biggest clones make up under 0.5%. Material for sequencing was T cells isolated from PBMCs. This chain connects TRBV18 to TRBJ1-1; D remains ambiguous. This receptor was identified in a human donor in good health. The DNA for the CDR3 is TGTGCCAGCTCACAGGGAGAGAACACTGAAGCTTTCTTT. Amino acid sequence: CASSQGENTEAFF. The variable domain in full, with the rest retrieved from reference TRBV18 and TRBJ1-1, is NAGVMQNPRHLVRRRGQEARLRCSPMKGHSHVYWYRQLPEEGLKFMVYLQKENIIDESGMPKERFSAEFPKEGPSILRIQQVVRGDSAAYFCASSQGENTEAFFGQGTRLTVV.